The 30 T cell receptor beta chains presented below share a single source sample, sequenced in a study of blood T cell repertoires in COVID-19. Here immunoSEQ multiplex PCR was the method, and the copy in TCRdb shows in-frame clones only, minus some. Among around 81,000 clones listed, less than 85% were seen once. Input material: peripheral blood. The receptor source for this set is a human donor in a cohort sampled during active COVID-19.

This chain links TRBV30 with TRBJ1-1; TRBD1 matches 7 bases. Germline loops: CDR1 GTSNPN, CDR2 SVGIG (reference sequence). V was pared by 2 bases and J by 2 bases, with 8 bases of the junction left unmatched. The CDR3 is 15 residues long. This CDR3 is CAWSRRGGHNTEAFF. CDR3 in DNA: TGTGCCTGGAGTCGGCGAGGGGGCCATAACACTGAAGCTTTCTTT. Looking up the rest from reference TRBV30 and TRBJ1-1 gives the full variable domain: SQTIHQWPATLVQPVGSPLSLECTVEGTSNPNLYWYRQAAGRGLQLLFYSVGIGQISSEVPQNLSASRPQDRQFILSSKKLLLSDSGFYLCAWSRRGGHNTEAFFGQGTRLTVV.

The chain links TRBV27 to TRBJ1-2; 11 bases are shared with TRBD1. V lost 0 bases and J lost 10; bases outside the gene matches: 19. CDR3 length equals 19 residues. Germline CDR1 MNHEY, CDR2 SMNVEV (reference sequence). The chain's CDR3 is CASSLSPIKISGTGGAYTF. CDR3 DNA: TGTGCCAGCAGTTTATCGCCAATAAAAATCTCCGGGACAGGGGGGGCCTACACCTTC.

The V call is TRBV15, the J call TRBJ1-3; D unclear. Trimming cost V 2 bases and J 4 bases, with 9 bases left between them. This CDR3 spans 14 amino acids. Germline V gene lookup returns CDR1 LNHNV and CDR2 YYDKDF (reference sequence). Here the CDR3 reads CATSRRSVGNTIYF. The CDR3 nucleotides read TGTGCCACCAGCAGAAGATCGGTGGGAAACACCATATATTTT.

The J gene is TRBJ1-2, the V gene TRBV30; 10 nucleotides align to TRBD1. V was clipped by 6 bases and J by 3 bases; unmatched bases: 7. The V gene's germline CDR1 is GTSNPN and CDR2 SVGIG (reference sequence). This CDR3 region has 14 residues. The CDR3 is CACSSGQGYYGYTF. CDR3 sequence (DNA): TGTGCCTGTAGTTCGGGACAGGGGTACTATGGCTACACCTTC.

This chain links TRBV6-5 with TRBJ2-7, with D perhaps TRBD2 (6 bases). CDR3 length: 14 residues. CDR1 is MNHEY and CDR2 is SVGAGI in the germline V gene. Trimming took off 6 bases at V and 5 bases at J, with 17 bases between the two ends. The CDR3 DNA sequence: TGTGCCAGCAGCGGAGGGTTATCTGGTGACGAGCAGTACTTC. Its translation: CASSGGLSGDEQYF.

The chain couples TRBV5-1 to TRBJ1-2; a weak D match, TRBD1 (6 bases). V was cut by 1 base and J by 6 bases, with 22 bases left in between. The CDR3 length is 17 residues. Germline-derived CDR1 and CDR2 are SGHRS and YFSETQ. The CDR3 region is CASSLYVGGGLIDGYTF. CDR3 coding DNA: TGCGCCAGCAGCTTGTATGTCGGCGGGGGGCTAATTGATGGCTACACCTTC.

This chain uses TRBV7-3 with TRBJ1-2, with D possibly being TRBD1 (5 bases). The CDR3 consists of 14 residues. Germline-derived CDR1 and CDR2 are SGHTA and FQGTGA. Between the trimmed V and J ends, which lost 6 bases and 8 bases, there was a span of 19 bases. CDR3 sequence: CASSPNYRIGGYTF. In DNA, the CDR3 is TGTGCCAGCAGTCCAAATTACAGGATAGGGGGCTACACCTTC.

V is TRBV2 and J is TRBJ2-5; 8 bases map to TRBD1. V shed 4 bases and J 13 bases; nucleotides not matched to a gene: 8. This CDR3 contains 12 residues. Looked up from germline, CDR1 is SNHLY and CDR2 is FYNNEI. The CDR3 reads CASSGDRSPWYF. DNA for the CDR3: TGTGCCAGCAGTGGGGACAGGAGCCCTTGGTACTTC.

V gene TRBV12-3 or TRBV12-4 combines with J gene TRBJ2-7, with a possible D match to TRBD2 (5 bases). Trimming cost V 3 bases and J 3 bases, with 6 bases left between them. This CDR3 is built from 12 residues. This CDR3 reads CASSLRVYEQYF. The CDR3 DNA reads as TGTGCCAGCAGTTTGAGGGTCTACGAGCAGTACTTC.

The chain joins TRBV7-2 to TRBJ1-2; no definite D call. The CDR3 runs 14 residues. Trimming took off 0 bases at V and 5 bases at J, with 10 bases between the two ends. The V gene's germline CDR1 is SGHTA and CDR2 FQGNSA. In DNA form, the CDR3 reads TGTGCCAGCAGCTTAGCGCCAACAGCTTATGGCTACACCTTC. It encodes CASSLAPTAYGYTF.

The CDR3, as DNA: TGTGCCATCAGTGACCCGACAGGGGGCGCGGGTGATACGCAGTATTTT. The encoded protein is CAISDPTGGAGDTQYF. V gene TRBV10-3 combines with J gene TRBJ2-3, with 10 bases identical to TRBD1. Germline assignment: CDR1 ENHRY and CDR2 SYGVKD. V gave up 3 bases and J gave up 6 bases; unmatched junction bases: 9. CDR3 length: 16 residues.

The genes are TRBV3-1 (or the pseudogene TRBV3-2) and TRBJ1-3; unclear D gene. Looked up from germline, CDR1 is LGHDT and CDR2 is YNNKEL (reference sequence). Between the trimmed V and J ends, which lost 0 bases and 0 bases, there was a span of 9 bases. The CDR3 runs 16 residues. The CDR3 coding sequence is TGTGCCAGCAGCCAAGATATCGGTGCCTCTGGAAACACCATATATTTT. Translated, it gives CASSQDIGASGNTIYF.

The CDR3 nucleotides read TGTGCCAGCAGTTACACTATTAACACTGAAGCTTTCTTT. Its translation: CASSYTINTEAFF. This chain links TRBV6-2 or TRBV6-3 with TRBJ1-1; D call uncertain. CDR1 is MNHEY, CDR2 SVGEGT, per germline. Trimming took off 2 bases at V and 2 bases at J, with 6 bases between the two ends. The CDR3 extends over 13 amino acids.

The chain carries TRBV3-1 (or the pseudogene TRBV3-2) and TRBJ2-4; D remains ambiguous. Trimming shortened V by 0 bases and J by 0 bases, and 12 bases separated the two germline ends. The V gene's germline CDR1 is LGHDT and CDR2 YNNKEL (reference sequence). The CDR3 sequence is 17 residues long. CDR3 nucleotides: TGTGCCAGCAGCCAAGATATAGAGAAAGTAGCCAAAAACATTCAGTACTTC. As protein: CASSQDIEKVAKNIQYF.

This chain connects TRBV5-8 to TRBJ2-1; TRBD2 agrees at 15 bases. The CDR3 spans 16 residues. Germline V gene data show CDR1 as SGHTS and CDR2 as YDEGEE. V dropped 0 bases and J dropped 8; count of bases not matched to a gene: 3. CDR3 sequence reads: CASSLEGTSGGYEQFF. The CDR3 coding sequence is TGTGCCAGCAGCTTGGAAGGGACTAGCGGGGGGTATGAGCAGTTCTTC.

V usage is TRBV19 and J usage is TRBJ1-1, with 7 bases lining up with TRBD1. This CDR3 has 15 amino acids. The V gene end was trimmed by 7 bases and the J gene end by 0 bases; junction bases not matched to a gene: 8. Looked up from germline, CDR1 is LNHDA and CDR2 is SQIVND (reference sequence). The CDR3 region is CASNIEGTVNTEAFF. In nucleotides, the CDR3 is TGTGCCAGTAACATCGAGGGGACAGTGAACACTGAAGCTTTCTTT.

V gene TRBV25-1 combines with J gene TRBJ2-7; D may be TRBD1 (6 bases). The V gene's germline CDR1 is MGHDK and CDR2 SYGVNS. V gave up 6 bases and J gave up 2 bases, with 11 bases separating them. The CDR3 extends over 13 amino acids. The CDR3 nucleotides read TGTGCCAGCAGACGGGACAAGGCCTACGAGCAGTACTTC. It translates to CASRRDKAYEQYF.

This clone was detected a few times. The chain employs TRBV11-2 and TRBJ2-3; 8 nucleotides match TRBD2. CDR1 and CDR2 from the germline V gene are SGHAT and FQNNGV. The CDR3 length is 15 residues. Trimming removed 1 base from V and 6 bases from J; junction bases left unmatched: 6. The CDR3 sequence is CASSLAGGTPDTQYF. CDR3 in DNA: TGTGCCAGCAGCTTAGCGGGGGGGACCCCTGATACGCAGTATTTT. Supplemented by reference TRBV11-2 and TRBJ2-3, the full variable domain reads EAGVAQSPRYKIIEKRQSVAFWCNPISGHATLYWYQQILGQGPKLLIQFQNNGVVDDSQLPKDRFSAERLKGVDSTLKIQPAKLEDSAVYLCASSLAGGTPDTQYFGPGTRLTVL.

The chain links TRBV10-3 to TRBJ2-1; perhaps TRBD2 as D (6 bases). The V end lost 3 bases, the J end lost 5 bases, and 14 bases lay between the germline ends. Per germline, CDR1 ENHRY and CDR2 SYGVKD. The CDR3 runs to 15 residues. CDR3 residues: CAISDSRRGDNEQFF. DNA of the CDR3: TGTGCCATCAGTGACTCCAGGCGGGGAGACAATGAGCAGTTCTTC.

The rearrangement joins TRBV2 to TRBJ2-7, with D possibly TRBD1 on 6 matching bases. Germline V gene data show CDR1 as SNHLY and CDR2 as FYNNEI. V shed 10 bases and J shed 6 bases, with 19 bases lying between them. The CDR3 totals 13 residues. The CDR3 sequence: CANSRGGHGEQYF. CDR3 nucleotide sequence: TGTGCCAACTCCAGGGGTGGCCATGGCGAGCAGTACTTC.

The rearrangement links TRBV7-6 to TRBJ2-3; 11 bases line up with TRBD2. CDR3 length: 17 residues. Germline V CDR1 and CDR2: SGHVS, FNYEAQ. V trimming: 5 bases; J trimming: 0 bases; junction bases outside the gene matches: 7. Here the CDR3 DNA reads TGTGCCAGCAGCCCCCGACTAGCGGGGTTAAGCACAGATACGCAGTATTTT. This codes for CASSPRLAGLSTDTQYF.

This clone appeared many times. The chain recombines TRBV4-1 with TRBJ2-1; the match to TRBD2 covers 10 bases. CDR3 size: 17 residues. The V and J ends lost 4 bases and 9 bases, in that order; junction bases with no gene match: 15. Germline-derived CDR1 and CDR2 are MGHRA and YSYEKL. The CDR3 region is CASSRVLERGGRGEQFF. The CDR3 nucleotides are TGCGCCAGCAGCCGAGTCCTAGAGCGGGGGGGCCGGGGTGAGCAGTTCTTC.

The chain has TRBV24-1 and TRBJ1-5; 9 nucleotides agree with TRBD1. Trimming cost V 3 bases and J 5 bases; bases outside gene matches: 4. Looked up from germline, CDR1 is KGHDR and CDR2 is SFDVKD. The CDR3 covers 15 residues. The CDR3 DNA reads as TGTGCCACCAGTGATCCCCGGACAGGGGATCAGCCCCAGCATTTT. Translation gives CATSDPRTGDQPQHF.

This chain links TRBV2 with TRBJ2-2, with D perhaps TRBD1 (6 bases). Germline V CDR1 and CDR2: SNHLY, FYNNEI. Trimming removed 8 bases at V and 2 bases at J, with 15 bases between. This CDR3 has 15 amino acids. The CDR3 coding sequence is TGTGCCAGCGGGGGCTTGAGGGGTAACACCGGGGAGCTGTTTTTT. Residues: CASGGLRGNTGELFF.

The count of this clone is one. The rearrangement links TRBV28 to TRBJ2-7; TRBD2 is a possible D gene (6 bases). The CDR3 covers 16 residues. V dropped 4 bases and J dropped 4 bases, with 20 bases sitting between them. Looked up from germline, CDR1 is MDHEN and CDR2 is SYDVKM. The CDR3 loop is CASSWRAQTGGYEQYF. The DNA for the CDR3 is TGTGCCAGCAGTTGGAGGGCACAGACCGGGGGATACGAGCAGTACTTC. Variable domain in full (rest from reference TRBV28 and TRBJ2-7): DVKVTQSSRYLVKRTGEKVFLECVQDMDHENMFWYRQDPGLGLRLIYFSYDVKMKEKGDIPEGYSVSREKKERFSLILESASTNQTSMYLCASSWRAQTGGYEQYFGPGTRLTVT.

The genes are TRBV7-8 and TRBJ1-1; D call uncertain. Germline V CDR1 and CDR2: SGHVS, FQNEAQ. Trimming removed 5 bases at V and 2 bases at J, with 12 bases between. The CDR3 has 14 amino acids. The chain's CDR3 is CASSTTGGNTEAFF. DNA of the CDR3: TGTGCCAGCAGCACCACCGGAGGAAACACTGAAGCTTTCTTT.

Here the CDR3 DNA reads TGTGCCAGCAGCTTCGGAGGTACAGATACGCAGTATTTT. Encoded protein: CASSFGGTDTQYF. V gene TRBV7-7 combines with J gene TRBJ2-3, with D perhaps TRBD2 (5 bases). CDR1 is SSHAT and CDR2 is FNYEAQ in the germline V gene (reference sequence). V was cut by 3 bases and J by 3 bases, with 7 bases left in between. CDR3 length: 13 amino acids.

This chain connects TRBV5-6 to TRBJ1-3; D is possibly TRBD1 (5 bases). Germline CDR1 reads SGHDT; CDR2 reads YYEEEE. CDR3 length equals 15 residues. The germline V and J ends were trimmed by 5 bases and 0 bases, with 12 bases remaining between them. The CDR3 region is CASRPLGGSGNTIYF. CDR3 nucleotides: TGTGCCAGCAGGCCACTCGGGGGCTCTGGAAACACCATATATTTT.

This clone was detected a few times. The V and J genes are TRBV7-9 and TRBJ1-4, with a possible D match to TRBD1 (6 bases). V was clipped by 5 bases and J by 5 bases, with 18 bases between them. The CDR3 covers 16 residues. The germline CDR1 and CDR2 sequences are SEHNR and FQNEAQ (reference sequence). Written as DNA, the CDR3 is TGTGCCAGCAGCCCGACCAGGACAGCGAGCAATGAAAAACTGTTTTTT. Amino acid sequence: CASSPTRTASNEKLFF.

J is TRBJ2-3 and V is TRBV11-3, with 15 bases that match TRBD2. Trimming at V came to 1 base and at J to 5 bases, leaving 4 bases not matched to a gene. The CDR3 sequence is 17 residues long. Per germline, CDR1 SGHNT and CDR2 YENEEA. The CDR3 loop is CASSLGTSGGARDTQYF. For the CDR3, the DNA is TGTGCCAGCAGCTTAGGGACTAGCGGGGGGGCCAGAGATACGCAGTATTTT.